Listed here is a single TCR beta chain. The clone's antigen remains unknown. No base qualities exist here, and no much larger clone lies one base off it. As encoded in the germline V gene, CDR1 is MDHEN while CDR2 is SYDVKM. Taken from cysteine to phenylalanine, the CDR3 has 12 residues. The entry retains the CDR3 DNA only, 36 bases that are in frame from base 1. This sample is part of a study of blood T cell repertoires in COVID-19 (dated by TCRdb to 2018 to 2021). Context from the whole study: Samples from collaborators originated in the United States, Italy and Spain and spanned both the acute and convalescent phases of COVID-19. The prospective study material was composed of cDNA or gDNA derived from T cells, B-cell-depleted T cells, or PBMCs. HLA class I and class II types, where available, came from metadata supplied by the sample provider rather than from assay-based typing. Sample metadata almost always included a de-identified subject ID, COVID-19 status, age in years and sex. Samples came from the ongoing ImmuneRACE study (first 160 participants) plus 1,254 subjects from 6 global collaborators. A freely available public database, intended as a resource for researchers studying the immune response to SARS-CoV-2, is where the repertoires were released. The dataset comprised deeply sampled blood TCRbeta repertoires from subjects exposed to, actively infected with, or recovered from COVID-19.

TCRbeta CDR3 regions were amplified from genomic DNA using the immunoSEQ Assay, a bias-controlled multiplex PCR. The original pipeline was this. Within the assay, amplification of reference gene primers was used to estimate how many nucleated cells each sample contained. Sequence reads were collapsed and filtered to measure the absolute abundance of every unique TCRbeta CDR3 rearrangement. For each sample, productive Simpson clonality was calculated as the square root of Simpson's diversity index across productive rearrangements. The immuneACCESS repertoire file appears here via TCRdb, limited to in-frame rearrangements. These files lack a portion of the clones; in checked studies, under half of the deficit traces to unresolved V genes, and the cause of the others is not known. V and J calls plus clone size are reproduced from that table; the DNA served to infer D and trimming. The sample table records 70,000 to 85,000 clones; 86% of these occur just once. The ten largest make up 22% of the sample.

Whole blood was collected in K2EDTA tubes by collaborating institutions according to the institutions' own protocols. Collaborator samples were shipped for TCRbeta analysis as frozen whole blood, isolated PBMCs, or DNA extracted from either sample type. On the study overall, not on this receptor specifically: How much clinical and demographic metadata was included differed by source and by participant, and the metadata was provided uncurated.

The TCR was taken from a woman of 80 years or more in a cohort sampled during active or convalescent COVID-19. In this chain, TRBV28 is recombined with TRBJ2-7, and TRBD1 aligns with 8 junction nucleotides. Sequencing used peripheral blood. The CDR3 protein sequence reads: CASGTGAYEQYF. The bases are TGTGCTTCGGGGACAGGCGCCTACGAGCAGTACTTC.